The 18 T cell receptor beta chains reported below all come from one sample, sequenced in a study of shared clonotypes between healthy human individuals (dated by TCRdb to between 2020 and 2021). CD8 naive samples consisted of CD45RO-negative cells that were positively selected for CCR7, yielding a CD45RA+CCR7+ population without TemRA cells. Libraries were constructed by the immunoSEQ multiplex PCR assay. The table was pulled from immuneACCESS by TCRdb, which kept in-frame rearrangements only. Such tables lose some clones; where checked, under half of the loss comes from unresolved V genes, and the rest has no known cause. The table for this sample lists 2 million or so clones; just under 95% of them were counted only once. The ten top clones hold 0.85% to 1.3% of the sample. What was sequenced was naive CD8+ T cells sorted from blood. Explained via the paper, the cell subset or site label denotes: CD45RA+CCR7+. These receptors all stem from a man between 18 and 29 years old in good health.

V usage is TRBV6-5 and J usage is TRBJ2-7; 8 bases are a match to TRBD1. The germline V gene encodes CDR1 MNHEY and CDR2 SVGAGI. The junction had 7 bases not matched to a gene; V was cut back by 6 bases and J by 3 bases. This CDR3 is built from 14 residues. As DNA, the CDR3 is TGTGCCAGCAGCCCATTTGGACAGGGCTACGAGCAGTACTTC. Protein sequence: CASSPFGQGYEQYF.

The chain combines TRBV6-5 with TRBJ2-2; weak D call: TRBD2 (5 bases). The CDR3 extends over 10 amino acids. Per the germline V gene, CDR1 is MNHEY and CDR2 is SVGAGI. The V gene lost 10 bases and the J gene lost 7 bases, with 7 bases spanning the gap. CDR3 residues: CATGSGELFF. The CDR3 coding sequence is TGTGCCACGGGAAGCGGGGAGCTGTTTTTT.

The CDR3 DNA follows: TGCGCCAGCAGCCAATATCCCGAGGAATCCTACGAGCAGTACTTC. This sequence encodes CASSQYPEESYEQYF. J is TRBJ2-7 and V is TRBV4-1; D ambiguous. From germline, CDR1 is MGHRA and CDR2 YSYEKL. The CDR3 contains 15 residues. V shed 2 bases and J shed 1 base, with 12 bases lying between them.

The CDR3 nucleotides read TGTGCCAGCAGCTCTGACAGGGGCCGCAATTCACCCCTCCACTTT. Its protein product is CASSSDRGRNSPLHF. The genes are TRBV6-6 and TRBJ1-6; 8 nucleotides line up with TRBD1. V was pared by 6 bases and J by 7 bases, with 8 bases of the junction left unmatched. Germline CDR1 reads MNHNY; CDR2 reads SVGAGI (reference sequence). The CDR3 consists of 15 residues.

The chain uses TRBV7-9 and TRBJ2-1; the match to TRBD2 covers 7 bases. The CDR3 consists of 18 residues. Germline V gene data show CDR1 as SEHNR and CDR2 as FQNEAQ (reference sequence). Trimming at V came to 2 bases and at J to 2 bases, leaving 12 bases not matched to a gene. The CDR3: CASSLRAGDGAAYNEQFF. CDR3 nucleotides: TGTGCCAGCAGCTTAAGGGCGGGGGATGGAGCAGCCTACAATGAGCAGTTCTTC.

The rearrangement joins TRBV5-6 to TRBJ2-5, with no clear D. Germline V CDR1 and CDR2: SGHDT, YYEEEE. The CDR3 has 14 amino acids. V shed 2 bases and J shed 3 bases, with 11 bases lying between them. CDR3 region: CASSFDFTEETQYF. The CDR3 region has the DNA TGTGCCAGCAGCTTTGACTTCACGGAAGAGACCCAGTACTTC.

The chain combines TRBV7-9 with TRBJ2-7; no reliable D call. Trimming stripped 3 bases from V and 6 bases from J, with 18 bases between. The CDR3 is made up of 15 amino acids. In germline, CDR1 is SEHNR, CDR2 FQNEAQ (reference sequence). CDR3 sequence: CASSLLLTARSEQYF. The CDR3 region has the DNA TGTGCCAGCAGCTTGCTTTTGACGGCTCGAAGCGAGCAGTACTTC.

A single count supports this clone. This chain's CDR3 is CASSDRLAGNTGELFF. The CDR3 DNA reads as TGTGCCAGCAGCGATAGACTAGCGGGGAACACCGGGGAGCTGTTTTTT. This rearrangement joins TRBV11-2 to TRBJ2-2; 10 bases match TRBD2. The CDR3 loop spans 16 amino acids. CDR1 is SGHAT and CDR2 is FQNNGV in the germline V gene. J was trimmed by 1 base and V by 5 bases; bases with no gene match: 4. Full variable domain (missing parts from reference TRBV11-2 and TRBJ2-2): EAGVAQSPRYKIIEKRQSVAFWCNPISGHATLYWYQQILGQGPKLLIQFQNNGVVDDSQLPKDRFSAERLKGVDSTLKIQPAKLEDSAVYLCASSDRLAGNTGELFFGEGSRLTVL.

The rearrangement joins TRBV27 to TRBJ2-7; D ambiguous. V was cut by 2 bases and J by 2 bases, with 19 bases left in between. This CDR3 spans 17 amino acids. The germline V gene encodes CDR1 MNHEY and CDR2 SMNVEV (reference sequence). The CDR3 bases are TGTGCCAGCAGTTTAATAACGGCCGTCGGCCCCACCTACGAGCAGTACTTC. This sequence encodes CASSLITAVGPTYEQYF.

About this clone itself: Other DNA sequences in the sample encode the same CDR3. The CDR3 region is CASSYSRGRTEAFF. Here the CDR3 DNA reads TGTGCCAGCAGTTACTCGAGGGGGAGGACTGAAGCTTTCTTT. The J gene is TRBJ1-1, the V gene TRBV6-5, with a possible D match to TRBD1 (6 bases). The CDR3 length is 14 residues. Germline CDR1 reads MNHEY; CDR2 reads SVGAGI. The V gene lost 0 bases and the J gene lost 5 bases, with 10 bases spanning the gap.

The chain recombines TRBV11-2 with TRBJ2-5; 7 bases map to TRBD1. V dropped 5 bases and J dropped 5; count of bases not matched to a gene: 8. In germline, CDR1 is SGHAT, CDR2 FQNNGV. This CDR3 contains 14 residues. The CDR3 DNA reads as TGTGCCAGCAGCGCTTACAGGGGCGGGGAGACCCAGTACTTC. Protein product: CASSAYRGGETQYF.

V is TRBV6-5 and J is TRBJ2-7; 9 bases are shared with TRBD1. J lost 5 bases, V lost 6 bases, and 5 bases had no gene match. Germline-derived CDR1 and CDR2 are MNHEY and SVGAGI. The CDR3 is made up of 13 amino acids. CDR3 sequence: CASSQQGADEQYF. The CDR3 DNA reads TGTGCCAGCAGCCAACAGGGGGCTGACGAGCAGTACTTC.

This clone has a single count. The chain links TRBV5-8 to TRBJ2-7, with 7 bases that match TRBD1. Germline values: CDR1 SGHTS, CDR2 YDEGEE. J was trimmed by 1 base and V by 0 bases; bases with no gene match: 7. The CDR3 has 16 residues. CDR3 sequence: CASSLVGAGGSYEQYF. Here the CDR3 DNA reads TGTGCCAGCAGCTTGGTAGGGGCAGGGGGATCCTACGAGCAGTACTTC.

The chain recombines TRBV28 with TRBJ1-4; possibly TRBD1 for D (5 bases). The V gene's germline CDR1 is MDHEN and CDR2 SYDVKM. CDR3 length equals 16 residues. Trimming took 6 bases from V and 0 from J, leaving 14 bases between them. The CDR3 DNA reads TGTGCCAGCAGGACGACAGATAGTGCAACTAATGAAAAACTGTTTTTT. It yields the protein CASRTTDSATNEKLFF. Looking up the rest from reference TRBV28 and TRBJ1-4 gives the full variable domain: DVKVTQSSRYLVKRTGEKVFLECVQDMDHENMFWYRQDPGLGLRLIYFSYDVKMKEKGDIPEGYSVSREKKERFSLILESASTNQTSMYLCASRTTDSATNEKLFFGSGTQLSVL.

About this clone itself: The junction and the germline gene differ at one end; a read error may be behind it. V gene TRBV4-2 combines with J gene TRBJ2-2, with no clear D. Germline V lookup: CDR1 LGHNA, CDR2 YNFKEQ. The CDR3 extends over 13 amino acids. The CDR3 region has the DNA TGTGCCAGCAGCCTAAAGATCACCGAGGAGCTGTTTTTT. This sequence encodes CASSLKITEELFF.

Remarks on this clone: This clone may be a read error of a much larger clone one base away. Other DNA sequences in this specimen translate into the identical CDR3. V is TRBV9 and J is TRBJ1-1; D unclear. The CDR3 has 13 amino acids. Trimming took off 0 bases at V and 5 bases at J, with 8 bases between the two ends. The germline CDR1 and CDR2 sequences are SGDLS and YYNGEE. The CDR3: CASSVGGRTEAFF. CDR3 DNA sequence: TGTGCCAGCAGCGTAGGAGGGAGAACTGAAGCTTTCTTT.

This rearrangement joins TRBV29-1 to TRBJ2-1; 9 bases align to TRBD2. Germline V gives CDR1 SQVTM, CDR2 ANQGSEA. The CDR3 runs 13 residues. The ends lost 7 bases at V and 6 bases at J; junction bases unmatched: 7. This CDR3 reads CSARAGGGNEQFF. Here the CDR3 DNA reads TGCAGCGCCAGAGCGGGAGGAGGCAATGAGCAGTTCTTC.

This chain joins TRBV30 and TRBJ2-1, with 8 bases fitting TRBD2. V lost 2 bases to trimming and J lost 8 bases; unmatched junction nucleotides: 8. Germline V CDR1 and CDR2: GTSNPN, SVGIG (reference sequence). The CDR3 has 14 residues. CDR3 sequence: CAWSTVAGFDEQFF. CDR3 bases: TGTGCCTGGAGTACGGTAGCGGGGTTCGATGAGCAGTTCTTC.